This entry concerns a single TCR beta chain. Its antigen remains unknown. The data belong to a study of cytomegalovirus exposure and HLA in healthy donors. Overall study results and limits: Productive status was seen about 90% or about 30% of the time for most TCR beta V segments in an earlier analysis.

The CDR3 covers 13 residues. CDR1 MNHNS and CDR2 SASEGT come from the germline V gene. The V gene end was trimmed by 4 bases and the J gene end by 8 bases; junction bases not matched to a gene: 5. Vbeta (60) and Jbeta (13) primers were used in the PCR. Profiling relied on immunoSEQ multiplex PCR, and the TCRdb table lists in-frame clones only, not all of them. The table includes roughly 140,000 clones, 60% to 85% detected once. The receptor was isolated from a man between 18 and 29 years old in good health and CMV-seronegative. The chain recombines TRBV6-1 with TRBJ2-1; 7 bases align to TRBD1. Specimen: PBMCs. The DNA for the CDR3 is TGTGCCAGCAGTGTGACAGGGTCGCATGAGCAGTTCTTC. Its protein is CASSVTGSHEQFF.